The clone carrying this T cell receptor (beta chain) was seen a few times. Its matching antigen is unknown. Together with a sample-barcoded 5' primer, a J-beta primer mix was included in a second PCR lasting about 6 to 11 cycles. One entry per CDR3 protein results from TCRdb running MiXCR on the 5' RACE reads. This sample has about 1.4 million distinct CDR3 sequences, with approximately 59% found just once. The germline V gene encodes CDR1 DFQATT and CDR2 SNEGSKA (reference sequence). The CDR3 loop spans 12 amino acids. Trimming pared 6 bases from V and 1 base from J, leaving 10 bases between. At least 6 million PBMCs were isolated per sample. This sample is drawn from a study of blood T cells in healthy people across ages. Study-wide findings and caveats: The study found TCR beta diversity correlated strongly with naive T cell percentage. Per million T cells, TCR beta diversity dropped roughly linearly as age increased. Whereas aged donors had fewer naive CD4+ cells, long-lived donors had more of them and higher diversity.

This TCR was sampled from a man aged 18-30 years in good health. V gene TRBV20-1 combines with J gene TRBJ2-7; tentative D call: TRBD2 (5 bases). Sample: blood. The CDR3 reads CSAADWSYEQYF. In nucleotides, the CDR3 is TGCAGTGCCGCGGACTGGTCCTACGAGCAGTACTTC.